The 26 T cell receptor beta chains below come from one sample, sequenced in a study of T cell repertoires in cytomegalovirus infection. TCRdb processed the reads anew with MiXCR; each CDR3 protein has one entry. This repertoire shows approximately 470,000 distinct CDR3 sequences, about 44% found once; its top ten account for 35% to 50%. These TCRs' antigens remain unknown. The starting material was cultured PBMCs, obtained from culture after CMV antigen stimulation. These receptors all come from a human donor in good health (CMV status not recorded). Some clones in this sample may be carry-over from other donors' samples.

J is TRBJ2-1 and V is TRBV10-1; D unresolved. The V and J ends lost 6 bases and 0 bases respectively, with 12 bases between them. The germline V gene has CDR1 WNHNN and CDR2 SYGVQD (reference sequence). The CDR3 length is 15 residues. Written as DNA, the CDR3 is TGCGCCAGCAGCACCGGATGGGGCTCCTACAATGAGCAGTTCTTC. Its translation is CASSTGWGSYNEQFF.

The chain recombines TRBV19 with TRBJ2-7; 7 bases are shared with TRBD1. Germline trimming cut 4 bases from V and 3 bases from J; bases unmatched to any gene: 6. The CDR3 has 14 amino acids. Germline CDR1 LNHDA, CDR2 SQIVND (reference sequence). The CDR3 spells CASSRDRVNYEQYF. In DNA, the CDR3 is TGTGCCAGTAGTAGGGACAGAGTCAACTACGAGCAGTACTTC.

This clonotype has only a few counts. The gene calls are TRBV7-2 and TRBJ2-5, with 8 positions matching TRBD1. V shed 4 bases, J shed 2 bases, and the junction held 6 bases outside the gene matches. CDR3 length equals 15 residues. Germline V gene data show CDR1 as SGHTA and CDR2 as FQGNSA. The chain's CDR3 is CASSSRQGYQETQYF. The CDR3 nucleotides read TGTGCCAGCAGCTCCCGACAGGGGTATCAAGAGACCCAGTACTTC.

The table lists this clonotype with a few counts. The rearrangement links TRBV7-7 to TRBJ2-2; no clear D. Trimming took 5 bases from V and 6 from J, leaving 7 bases between them. The CDR3 contains 12 residues. Germline CDR1 and CDR2: SSHAT and FNYEAQ (reference sequence). The CDR3 region has the DNA TGTGCCAGCAGCATACACCCCGGGGAGCTGTTTTTT. Translating gives CASSIHPGELFF.

The chain combines TRBV25-1 with TRBJ2-1; TRBD1 agrees at 7 bases. Germline V gene lookup returns CDR1 MGHDK and CDR2 SYGVNS. The CDR3 totals 14 residues. The ends lost 7 bases at V and 3 bases at J; junction bases unmatched: 6. CDR3 region: CASNRDSDYNEQFF. CDR3 coding DNA: TGTGCCAGCAATCGGGACAGCGACTACAATGAGCAGTTCTTC.

There are many counts of this clonotype. The gene calls are TRBV4-1 and TRBJ1-1, with 9 bases fitting TRBD1. Germline V gene lookup returns CDR1 MGHRA and CDR2 YSYEKL. The CDR3 totals 14 residues. The V segment lost 1 base and the J segment 3 bases; nucleotides outside the gene matches: 0. CDR3 residues: CASSQGQGDTEAFF. CDR3 DNA: TGCGCCAGCAGCCAAGGACAGGGGGACACTGAAGCTTTCTTT.

This clonotype was seen only a few times. V is TRBV7-8 and J is TRBJ2-1; D gene uncertain. Trimming cost V 5 bases and J 2 bases, with 13 bases left between them. CDR3 length: 15 residues. Germline values: CDR1 SGHVS, CDR2 FQNEAQ. CDR3 bases: TGTGCCAGCAGCCCCCGGTATAACCCCTACAATGAGCAGTTCTTC. The encoded protein is CASSPRYNPYNEQFF.

This clonotype appeared a few times. This chain links TRBV6-5 with TRBJ1-1, with no clear D. The V gene lost 7 bases and the J gene lost 2 bases, with 11 bases spanning the gap. This CDR3 has 13 residues. The germline V gene encodes CDR1 MNHEY and CDR2 SVGAGI. Written as DNA, the CDR3 is TGTGCCAGCACCCGTGGACTAAACACTGAAGCTTTCTTT. Residues: CASTRGLNTEAFF.

Written as DNA, the CDR3 is TGTGCCAGCAGTTTAGAACCGGCTAGCGTCCAAGAGACCCAGTACTTC. Translated, it gives CASSLEPASVQETQYF. The V and J genes are TRBV28 and TRBJ2-5; maybe TRBD2 (6 bases). The V gene's germline CDR1 is MDHEN and CDR2 SYDVKM. The CDR3 is 16 residues long. V lost 2 bases, J lost 1 base, and 14 bases lay in between.

This clonotype came up many times. The J gene is TRBJ1-1, the V gene TRBV12-3 or TRBV12-4, with D possibly TRBD1 on 5 matching bases. The CDR3 contains 14 residues. Trimming pared 2 bases from V and 3 bases from J, leaving 10 bases between. The CDR3 region is CASSLTGGDTEAFF. CDR3 sequence (DNA): TGTGCCAGCAGTTTAACCGGAGGGGACACTGAAGCTTTCTTT.

This clonotype was counted only a few times. The gene calls are TRBV7-2 and TRBJ2-5; a weak D match, TRBD1 (7 bases). The germline V gene encodes CDR1 SGHTA and CDR2 FQGNSA. This CDR3 contains 15 residues. With 1 base removed from V and 2 bases from J, the gap between germline ends came to 11 bases. CDR3 nucleotide sequence: TGTGCCAGCAGCTTAGTGTCAGGGGGGCAAGAGACCCAGTACTTC. Translating gives CASSLVSGGQETQYF. Full variable domain (missing parts from reference TRBV7-2 and TRBJ2-5): GAGVSQSPSNKVTEKGKDVELRCDPISGHTALYWYRQSLGQGLEFLIYFQGNSAPDKSGLPSDRFSAERTGGSVSTLTIQRTQQEDSAVYLCASSLVSGGQETQYFGPGTRLLVL.

The V gene is TRBV12-3 or TRBV12-4, the J gene TRBJ1-5, with D possibly TRBD1 on 5 matching bases. This CDR3 is built from 13 residues. Trimming removed 6 bases from V and 7 bases from J, with 13 bases in between. The CDR3 here is CASRLLEGQPQHF. DNA for the CDR3: TGTGCCAGCAGATTACTAGAGGGGCAGCCCCAGCATTTT.

This chain joins TRBV27 and TRBJ2-1; 12 bases fit TRBD2. Germline values: CDR1 MNHEY, CDR2 SMNVEV (reference sequence). V trimming: 7 bases; J trimming: 3 bases; junction bases outside the gene matches: 7. CDR3 length: 16 amino acids. The CDR3 is CASTLLAGGNYNEQFF. CDR3 nucleotide sequence: TGTGCCAGCACCTTACTAGCGGGGGGAAACTACAATGAGCAGTTCTTC.

This clonotype was counted once. The rearrangement links TRBV6-1 to TRBJ2-1; D not certain. From germline, CDR1 is MNHNS and CDR2 SASEGT. The length of the CDR3 is 13 residues. V lost 1 base to trimming and J lost 9 bases, with 10 bases between them. CDR3: CASSEGWAAEQFF. In DNA form, the CDR3 reads TGTGCCAGCAGTGAAGGGTGGGCAGCTGAGCAGTTCTTC.

The rearrangement links TRBV7-2 to TRBJ2-3; tentative D call: TRBD2 (5 bases). V lost 6 bases, J lost 0 bases, and 10 bases lay in between. The CDR3 has 14 amino acids. Germline V gives CDR1 SGHTA, CDR2 FQGNSA. As DNA, the CDR3 is TGTGCCAGCAGGCCAAGAGGGAGCACAGATACGCAGTATTTT. This encodes CASRPRGSTDTQYF.

This clonotype has a handful of counts. This chain connects TRBV6-6 to TRBJ2-3; the D gene is possibly TRBD1 (5 bases). The CDR3 is made up of 15 amino acids. Deletions cut 0 bases from V and 2 bases from J, with 9 bases between. Germline CDR1 is MNHNY and CDR2 is SVGAGI (reference sequence). CDR3 DNA sequence: TGTGCCAGCAGTTACTCGGGGCGGAACACAGATACGCAGTATTTT. Amino acids: CASSYSGRNTDTQYF.

The gene calls are TRBV6-6 and TRBJ2-5, with D unresolved. Trimming left V 5 bases short and J 1 base short, with 5 bases between. This CDR3 comprises 12 residues. CDR1 and CDR2 from the germline V gene are MNHNY and SVGAGI (reference sequence). The CDR3 is CASSQSQETQYF. For the CDR3, the DNA is TGTGCCAGCAGTCAATCCCAAGAGACCCAGTACTTC.

This clonotype was counted only a few times. The gene calls are TRBV18 and TRBJ2-3; D not resolved. V dropped 4 bases and J dropped 4 bases, with 9 bases sitting between them. Germline CDR1 reads KGHSH; CDR2 reads LQKENI. The length of the CDR3 is 13 residues. CDR3 region: CASSRRNADTQYF. The CDR3 nucleotides read TGTGCCAGCTCACGGCGGAACGCAGATACGCAGTATTTT.

V and J are TRBV18 and TRBJ1-1; TRBD1 aligns across 8 bases. Germline CDR1 KGHSH, CDR2 LQKENI. Trimming at V came to 6 bases and at J to 5 bases, leaving 11 bases not matched to a gene. CDR3 length: 15 amino acids. For the CDR3, the DNA is TGTGCCAGCTCTCCTACGACAGGGGCAAGGACTGAAGCTTTCTTT. Protein: CASSPTTGARTEAFF.

The rearrangement links TRBV7-6 to TRBJ2-7; D perhaps matches TRBD1 (6 bases). V dropped 2 bases and J dropped 6 bases, with 20 bases sitting between them. Germline V gives CDR1 SGHVS, CDR2 FNYEAQ. The CDR3 sequence is 16 residues long. Here the CDR3 reads CASSLRGSGSMSEQYF. For the CDR3, the DNA is TGTGCCAGCAGCTTAAGGGGGTCGGGGTCAATGAGCGAGCAGTACTTC.

In its sample, this clonotype was seen a few times. V gene TRBV5-4 combines with J gene TRBJ2-7; the D is unclear. The CDR3 sequence is 13 residues long. Germline CDR1 reads SGHNT; CDR2 reads YYREEE (reference sequence). With 1 base removed from V and 5 bases from J, the gap between germline ends came to 10 bases. The CDR3 nucleotides are TGTGCCAGCAGCTTGCATATAAGGGACGAGCAGTACTTC. Protein product: CASSLHIRDEQYF.

The table lists this clonotype with a count of one. The chain combines TRBV7-8 with TRBJ1-2; no clear D. CDR3 length equals 13 residues. Trimming left V 5 bases short and J 5 bases short, with 12 bases between. Germline CDR1 is SGHVS and CDR2 is FQNEAQ. The CDR3 nucleotides read TGTGCCAGCAGCCGTGAGGCTGAATATGGCTACACCTTC. Protein product: CASSREAEYGYTF. Full variable domain (remainder filled in from reference TRBV7-8 and TRBJ1-2): GAGVSQSPRYKVAKRGQDVALRCDPISGHVSLFWYQQALGQGPEFLTYFQNEAQLDKSGLPSDRFFAERPEGSVSTLKIQRTQQEDSAVYLCASSREAEYGYTFGSGTRLTVV.

The CDR3 DNA sequence: TGTGCCAGCAGGGCCGGGACAGGGAGAGCAGATACGCAGTATTTT. Protein product: CASRAGTGRADTQYF. V and J are TRBV6-5 and TRBJ2-3; TRBD1 matches at 9 bases. The V segment lost 6 bases and the J segment 4 bases; nucleotides outside the gene matches: 8. This CDR3 is built from 15 residues. Germline V gives CDR1 MNHEY, CDR2 SVGAGI.

The CDR3 DNA reads as TGCAGTGCCAAAGGGATGGGGTCTTCTCCTCCCGAGCAGTACTTC. As protein: CSAKGMGSSPPEQYF. The rearrangement links TRBV20-1 to TRBJ2-7; no clear D gene. Trimming stripped 6 bases from V and 6 bases from J, with 24 bases between. Per germline, CDR1 DFQATT and CDR2 SNEGSKA (reference sequence). This CDR3 spans 15 amino acids.

The chain uses TRBV20-1 and TRBJ2-3, with 7 positions matching TRBD1. The CDR3 loop spans 14 amino acids. Germline CDR1 is DFQATT and CDR2 is SNEGSKA (reference sequence). V was pared by 1 base and J by 8 bases, with 9 bases of the junction left unmatched. The CDR3 DNA sequence: TGCAGTGCTAGAGCTGGGGGCAGGGACAGTACGCAGTATTTT. It translates to CSARAGGRDSTQYF.

This clonotype showed up many times. The chain couples TRBV7-2 to TRBJ2-3; D ambiguous. This CDR3 is built from 13 residues. V lost 0 bases to trimming and J lost 6 bases, with 7 bases between them. The germline gives CDR1 SGHTA, CDR2 FQGNSA. CDR3 sequence reads: CASSLAGPDTQYF. Here the CDR3 DNA reads TGTGCCAGCAGCTTAGCCGGGCCGGATACGCAGTATTTT.